One and the same sample provided the 11 T cell receptor beta chains below, sequenced in a study of T cell responses to AZD1222 COVID-19 vaccine. The repertoire was sequenced with immunoSEQ multiplex PCR; TCRdb's copy has only in-frame clones and lacks some. The sample contains 95,000 to 100,000 clones, about nine tenths of which appear only once. The specimen was peripheral blood, collected on day 0 of AZD1222 vaccination. These receptors originate from an adult in good health.

The chain employs TRBV12-3 or TRBV12-4 and TRBJ1-1, with a weak D call TRBD1 (6 bases). Deletions cut 6 bases from V and 7 bases from J, with 15 bases between. The CDR3 runs to 13 residues. As DNA, the CDR3 is TGTGCCAGCAGCTCACCCGGGACATATGAAGCTTTCTTT. Amino acid sequence: CASSSPGTYEAFF.

The chain employs TRBV4-1 and TRBJ1-3; unclear D gene. Deletions cut 7 bases from V and 0 bases from J, with 25 bases between. Germline values: CDR1 MGHRA, CDR2 YSYEKL. The length of the CDR3 is 19 residues. CDR3 sequence (DNA): TGCGCCAGCACCTTGCTTCCTGCCGTTTCTAGCTTCTCTGGAAACACCATATATTTT. Its translation is CASTLLPAVSSFSGNTIYF.

CDR3 sequence (DNA): TGTGCCAGCACAACGGGGACAGTCTGGAACCAAGAGACCCAGTACTTC. Translation gives CASTTGTVWNQETQYF. This chain links TRBV28 with TRBJ2-5; 7 bases are shared with TRBD1. The junction had 11 bases not matched to a gene; V was cut back by 7 bases and J by 0 bases. CDR3 length: 16 amino acids. The V gene's germline CDR1 is MDHEN and CDR2 SYDVKM.

For the CDR3, the DNA is TGTGCCAGCAGCTTAGTAACTAGCGGGGGGTCCACCATCTACAATGAGCAGTTCTTC. It specifies CASSLVTSGGSTIYNEQFF. The chain is built from TRBV7-9 and TRBJ2-1; 12 nucleotides align to TRBD2. Germline CDR1 SEHNR, CDR2 FQNEAQ (reference sequence). J was trimmed by 3 bases and V by 1 base; bases with no gene match: 10. This CDR3 is built from 19 residues.

This clone was detected a few times. The CDR3 spells CASRTGRALPPNTEAFF. The CDR3 DNA sequence: TGTGCCAGCAGGACAGGGAGGGCCCTACCCCCGAACACTGAAGCTTTCTTT. This chain joins TRBV27 and TRBJ1-1; 7 nucleotides align to TRBD1. Unmatched junction bases numbered 14, after V lost 6 bases and J lost 1 base. The CDR3 sequence is 17 residues long. Germline-derived CDR1 and CDR2 are MNHEY and SMNVEV (reference sequence).

The rearrangement links TRBV5-1 to TRBJ2-1; 9 bases match TRBD1. CDR3 length: 16 amino acids. CDR1 and CDR2 (germline): SGHRS, YFSETQ. The V and J ends lost 0 bases and 8 bases, in that order; junction bases with no gene match: 9. In DNA, the CDR3 is TGCGCCAGCAGCTTGGCCTCGGGGACAGGGAGGGATGAGCAGTTCTTC. This sequence encodes CASSLASGTGRDEQFF.

This clone came up once. V usage is TRBV9 and J usage is TRBJ1-2; D perhaps matches TRBD1 (6 bases). Looked up from germline, CDR1 is SGDLS and CDR2 is YYNGEE. V was pared by 0 bases and J by 2 bases, with 11 bases between. The CDR3 is 15 amino acids. The DNA of the CDR3 is TGTGCCAGCAGCGTAGAGGGGGGGCCCAACTATGGCTACACCTTC. Protein product: CASSVEGGPNYGYTF.

The genes are TRBV5-6 and TRBJ2-7; unclear D gene. CDR1 SGHDT and CDR2 YYEEEE come from the germline V gene. V gave up 3 bases and J gave up 0 bases, with 7 bases separating them. This CDR3 is 13 amino acids long. CDR3 sequence (DNA): TGTGCCAGCAGCTATGTCTTCTCCTACGAGCAGTACTTC. Its protein product is CASSYVFSYEQYF.

V gene TRBV29-1 combines with J gene TRBJ1-2; 8 bases agree with TRBD1. The CDR3 is 12 residues long. V shed 5 bases, J shed 9 bases, and the junction held 8 bases outside the gene matches. Germline values: CDR1 SQVTM, CDR2 ANQGSEA. The DNA of the CDR3 is TGCAGCGTTTCCACAGGGGGAGATAGCTACACCTTC. This encodes CSVSTGGDSYTF.

The chain joins TRBV29-1 to TRBJ2-1; TRBD2 matches 10 bases. The V segment lost 6 bases and the J segment 4 bases; nucleotides outside the gene matches: 9. The CDR3 extends over 15 amino acids. From germline, CDR1 is SQVTM and CDR2 ANQGSEA. The CDR3 bases are TGCAGCGTCGTGGAGAGCGGGGGGGGTTACAATGAGCAGTTCTTC. It translates to CSVVESGGGYNEQFF.

This clone was seen only once. The rearrangement links TRBV2 to TRBJ1-1; no definite D call. Looked up from germline, CDR1 is SNHLY and CDR2 is FYNNEI. The CDR3 has 11 amino acids. The ends were cut back, 4 bases at V and 10 bases at J, with 10 bases in the middle. CDR3: CASSGIVGAFF. CDR3 sequence (DNA): TGTGCCAGCAGTGGGATTGTGGGAGCTTTCTTT.